The 8 T cell receptor beta chains reported below all come from one sample, sequenced in a study of T-cell reconstitution after alpha-beta-depleted transplantation in children. Molecular barcoding with unique molecular identifiers was used for the TCRbeta library. Each CDR3 protein gets one entry after TCRdb re-called the PCR reads with MiXCR. The table records about 610,000 distinct CDR3 sequences, 8% to 11% of them present only once. This sample comprised PBMCs from the stem cell graft donor, obtained from the stem cell graft. These receptors were obtained from a human donor who donated a stem cell graft to a child with acute myeloid leukemia.

V usage is TRBV5-1 and J usage is TRBJ2-5, with 7 bases that match TRBD2. This CDR3 contains 15 residues. Germline V lookup: CDR1 SGHRS, CDR2 YFSETQ. J was trimmed by 5 bases and V by 0 bases; bases with no gene match: 7. The CDR3 nucleotides are TGCGCCAGCAGCTTGGGCCAGCGGGACGTGGAGACCCAGTACTTC. This codes for CASSLGQRDVETQYF.

V is TRBV29-1 and J is TRBJ2-4; D may be TRBD2 (6 bases). The length of the CDR3 is 15 residues. Germline assignment: CDR1 SQVTM and CDR2 ANQGSEA. Trimming removed 4 bases from V and 0 bases from J, with 13 bases in between. Written as DNA, the CDR3 is TGCAGCGTTGTCGGGAGCGTAGGAGCCAAAAACATTCAGTACTTC. The encoded protein is CSVVGSVGAKNIQYF.

The chain is built from TRBV20-1 and TRBJ1-2, with D uncertain. Deletions cut 3 bases from V and 8 bases from J, with 13 bases between. The CDR3 is 12 amino acids. Germline CDR1 and CDR2: DFQATT and SNEGSKA (reference sequence). The CDR3: CSASGMRAGYTF. The CDR3 DNA sequence: TGCAGTGCTAGTGGTATGCGGGCGGGCTACACCTTC.

This clonotype was counted at least ten times. The genes are TRBV4-2 and TRBJ2-2, with 8 bases lining up with TRBD2. Germline-derived CDR1 and CDR2 are LGHNA and YNFKEQ. Unmatched junction bases numbered 4, after V lost 4 bases and J lost 0 bases. This CDR3 has 16 amino acids. The CDR3 is CASSPTSGANTGELFF. As DNA, the CDR3 is TGTGCCAGCAGCCCTACTAGCGGCGCGAACACCGGGGAGCTGTTTTTT.

This clonotype was seen ten or more times. The chain joins TRBV28 to TRBJ2-7; 7 bases are a match to TRBD1. The ends lost 5 bases at V and 0 bases at J; junction bases unmatched: 7. CDR3 size: 15 residues. Per germline, CDR1 MDHEN and CDR2 SYDVKM. The CDR3 region is CASSPDRAASYEQYF. The CDR3 DNA reads as TGTGCCAGCAGTCCTGACAGGGCTGCCTCCTACGAGCAGTACTTC.

This clonotype was counted many times. V usage is TRBV4-2 and J usage is TRBJ2-7; the match to TRBD2 covers 11 bases. The CDR3 is made up of 16 amino acids. From germline, CDR1 is LGHNA and CDR2 YNFKEQ. V dropped 4 bases and J dropped 3; count of bases not matched to a gene: 8. CDR3 DNA sequence: TGTGCCAGCAGCCCCACTCTAGCGGGAGGATTCTACGAGCAGTACTTC. Protein sequence: CASSPTLAGGFYEQYF.

This clonotype was counted only a few times. V is TRBV30 and J is TRBJ2-1; D uncertain. Germline CDR1 GTSNPN, CDR2 SVGIG (reference sequence). The CDR3 is 12 amino acids. The ends were cut back, 8 bases at V and 7 bases at J, with 15 bases in the middle. CDR3 bases: TGTGCCCGTCAACCTCTAGGAAATGAGCAGTTCTTC. Its translation: CARQPLGNEQFF.

This clonotype has just a few counts. J is TRBJ2-7 and V is TRBV12-3 or TRBV12-4, with 9 positions matching TRBD2. After removal of 4 bases from V and 12 bases from J, the junction contained 19 bases not matched to a gene. This CDR3 is built from 16 residues. CDR3 region: CASSSPRTVAGAFPYF. The CDR3 DNA reads as TGTGCCAGCAGTTCCCCCAGGACGGTAGCGGGAGCTTTTCCGTACTTC.